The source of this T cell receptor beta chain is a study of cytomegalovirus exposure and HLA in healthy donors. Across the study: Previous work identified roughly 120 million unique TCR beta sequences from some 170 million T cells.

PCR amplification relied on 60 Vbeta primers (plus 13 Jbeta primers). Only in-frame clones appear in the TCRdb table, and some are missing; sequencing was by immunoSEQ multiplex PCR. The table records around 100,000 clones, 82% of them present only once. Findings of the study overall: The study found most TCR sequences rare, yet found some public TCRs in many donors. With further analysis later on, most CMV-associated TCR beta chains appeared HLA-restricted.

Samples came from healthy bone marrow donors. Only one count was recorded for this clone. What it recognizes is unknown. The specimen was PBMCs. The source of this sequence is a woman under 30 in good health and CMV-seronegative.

The CDR3 DNA sequence: TGTGCCAGCAGTCCCAGGTTCCGGTATGGCCGTCAGCCCCAGCATTTT. This gives the protein CASSPRFRYGRQPQHF. This sequence joins TRBV28 and TRBJ1-5; D call uncertain. The CDR3 sequence is 16 residues long. Germline CDR1 and CDR2: MDHEN and SYDVKM. V was clipped by 5 bases and J by 6 bases, with 20 bases between them.